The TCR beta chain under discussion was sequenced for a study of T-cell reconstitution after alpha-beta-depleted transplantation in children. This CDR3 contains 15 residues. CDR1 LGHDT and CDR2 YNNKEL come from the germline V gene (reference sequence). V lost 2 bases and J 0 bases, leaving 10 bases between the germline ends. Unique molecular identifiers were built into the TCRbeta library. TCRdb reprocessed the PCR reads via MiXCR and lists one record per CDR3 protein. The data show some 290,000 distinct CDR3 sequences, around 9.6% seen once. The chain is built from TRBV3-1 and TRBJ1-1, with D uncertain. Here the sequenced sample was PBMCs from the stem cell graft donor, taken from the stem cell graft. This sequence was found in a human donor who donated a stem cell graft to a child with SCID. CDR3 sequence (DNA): TGTGCCAGCAGCCAAATGGACCGAATGAACACTGAAGCTTTCTTT. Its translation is CASSQMDRMNTEAFF.